This TCR beta chain comes out of a study of cytomegalovirus exposure and HLA in healthy donors. Amplification used 60 Vbeta primers and 13 Jbeta primers. Profiled with immunoSEQ multiplex PCR; TCRdb holds only in-frame clones, not every one. The profile shows approximately 190,000 clones, 78% of them singletons. From germline, CDR1 is ENHRY and CDR2 SYGVKD. The V end was cut by 3 bases, the J end by 5 bases, with 13 bases between. The CDR3 covers 14 residues. Comment on this clone: The antigen is unknown.

Study observations and caveats: Reports state that TCR beta sequences accurately predicted most subjects' HLA-A and HLA-B alleles. As confirmed in vitro, a few CMV-associated chains were specific for CMV antigens. Roughly even sequencing depth across donors was the assumption behind the presence/absence analyses.

The origin of this receptor is a woman aged 25 to 39 in good health and CMV-seropositive. Sequencing was done on a sample of PBMCs. The rearrangement uses TRBV10-3 and TRBJ1-2; possibly TRBD1 for D (6 bases). CDR3 bases: TGTGCCATCAGTGACCCAGGGGTTGGATATGGCTACACCTTC. This translates into CAISDPGVGYGYTF.